These 9 T cell receptor beta chains came from one sample sequenced in a study of T-cell memory formation after mild COVID-19. Each CDR3 protein gets one entry after TCRdb re-called the 5' RACE reads with MiXCR. The profile covers under 400,000 distinct CDR3 sequences, with 25% to 30% appearing a single time and approximately 13% taken by the ten largest. What was sequenced was PBMCs or a T cell subset sorted from them (not recorded which). The source is an adult woman who had mild COVID-19 (a few samples of this study predate the infection). Cell type and time point are not known.

The chain links TRBV7-2 to TRBJ1-4; possibly TRBD1 for D (5 bases). The germline CDR1 and CDR2 sequences are SGHTA and FQGNSA. V was clipped by 2 bases and J by 0 bases, with 10 bases between them. The CDR3 has 16 residues. The CDR3 DNA reads as TGTGCCAGCAGCTTATTCAGGGATTCAACTAATGAAAAACTGTTTTTT. Residues: CASSLFRDSTNEKLFF.

The rearrangement links TRBV7-8 to TRBJ1-1, with 9 bases aligning to TRBD1. V was pared by 5 bases and J by 1 base, with 5 bases of the junction left unmatched. Germline V gene sequence: CDR1 SGHVS, CDR2 FQNEAQ. This CDR3 is 15 amino acids long. The CDR3 DNA sequence: TGTGCCAGCAGCGCCCAACAGGGGGCGAACACTGAAGCTTTCTTT. This codes for CASSAQQGANTEAFF.

The table lists this clonotype with a few counts. In DNA form, the CDR3 reads TGCAGTGCTACCGGGGGCACTGGGGCCAACGTCCTGACTTTC. It yields the protein CSATGGTGANVLTF. J is TRBJ2-6 and V is TRBV20-1; D may be TRBD1 or TRBD2 (6 bases each). Germline V gene lookup returns CDR1 DFQATT and CDR2 SNEGSKA (reference sequence). Between the trimmed V and J ends, which lost 4 bases and 2 bases, there was a span of 9 bases. CDR3 length: 14 amino acids.

In its sample, this clonotype was seen a few times. The chain carries TRBV6-5 and TRBJ1-1, with 7 nucleotides matching TRBD1. The CDR3 covers 13 residues. CDR1 MNHEY and CDR2 SVGAGI come from the germline V gene. With 0 bases clipped from V and 5 bases from J, the junction kept 0 bases outside the gene matches. The CDR3 bases are TGTGCCAGCAGTTACTCGACAGGGACTGAAGCTTTCTTT. Encoded protein: CASSYSTGTEAFF.

This clonotype showed up just a few times. The V and J genes are TRBV24-1 and TRBJ2-3; D not certain. The CDR3 consists of 13 residues. CDR1 is KGHDR, CDR2 SFDVKD, per germline. Trimming took 0 bases from V and 8 from J, leaving 8 bases between them. The CDR3 region has the DNA TGTGCCACCAGTGATTTGGGGTCAGCTACGCAGTATTTT. This gives the protein CATSDLGSATQYF.

This clonotype turned up a few times. The junction departs from germline at one end; a sequencing error may be responsible. This chain uses TRBV4-3 with TRBJ2-1; maybe TRBD2 (5 bases). CDR1 is LGHNA and CDR2 is YSLEER in the germline V gene. The CDR3 loop spans 15 amino acids. This CDR3 reads CASSQGGSSYNEQFF. The DNA for the CDR3 is TGTGCCAGCAGCCAAGGAGGCAGCTCCTACAATGAGCAGTTCTTC.

This clonotype turned up a few times. This sequence joins TRBV29-1 and TRBJ2-2; 10 bases match TRBD1. Germline values: CDR1 SQVTM, CDR2 ANQGSEA. V shed 7 bases, J shed 4 bases, and the junction held 0 bases outside the gene matches. CDR3 length: 12 amino acids. The CDR3 protein is CSGTGGTGELFF. CDR3 coding DNA: TGCAGCGGGACAGGGGGCACCGGGGAGCTGTTTTTT.

The chain is built from TRBV7-6 and TRBJ1-1; perhaps TRBD1 as D (6 bases). V was shortened by 3 bases and J by 10 bases, with 6 bases between the two germline ends. This CDR3 comprises 10 residues. From germline, CDR1 is SGHVS and CDR2 FNYEAQ. CDR3 protein: CASSFRGAFF. As DNA, the CDR3 is TGTGCCAGCAGCTTCAGGGGAGCTTTCTTT.

The J gene is TRBJ1-5, the V gene TRBV7-8; TRBD1 matches at 11 bases. The CDR3 sequence is 17 residues long. V lost 0 bases to trimming and J lost 6 bases; unmatched junction nucleotides: 7. CDR1 is SGHVS, CDR2 FQNEAQ, per germline. The CDR3 sequence is CASSLAGGQGAGQPQHF. Written as DNA, the CDR3 is TGTGCCAGCAGCTTAGCGGGCGGACAGGGGGCGGGTCAGCCCCAGCATTTT. The whole variable domain, remainder taken from reference TRBV7-8 and TRBJ1-5, is GAGVSQSPRYKVAKRGQDVALRCDPISGHVSLFWYQQALGQGPEFLTYFQNEAQLDKSGLPSDRFFAERPEGSVSTLKIQRTQQEDSAVYLCASSLAGGQGAGQPQHFGDGTRLSIL.